This T cell receptor beta chain is from a study of cytomegalovirus exposure and HLA in healthy donors. Study-wide points: A list of 164 TCR beta chains associated with cytomegalovirus was given. As confirmed in vitro, three CMV-associated chains were specific for CMV antigens. Rare TCR sequences dominated, though some public TCRs recurred in many donors.

Regarding this clone: What it recognizes is unknown.

Per the germline V gene, CDR1 is SQVTM and CDR2 is ANQGSEA. The J segment lost 5 bases and the V segment lost 4 bases, leaving 10 bases of the junction unmatched. The CDR3 is made up of 16 amino acids. Libraries were prepared by immunoSEQ multiplex PCR; TCRdb keeps only in-frame clonotypes and omits some of them. Among 150,000 to 200,000 clones listed, about 96% were seen once. The V call is TRBV29-1, the J call TRBJ2-5; the match to TRBD2 covers 13 bases. The sequenced sample was PBMCs. This receptor was obtained from a woman aged 18-29 years in good health and CMV-seronegative. The CDR3 is CSVGTSGGARGETQYF. The DNA of the CDR3 is TGCAGCGTTGGTACTAGCGGGGGGGCGAGGGGCGAGACCCAGTACTTC.